Presented here are 10 T cell receptor beta chains from one specimen sequenced in a study of T cell responses to AZD1222 COVID-19 vaccine. Generated by immunoSEQ multiplex PCR, the TCRdb table keeps only in-frame clones and is missing some. The repertoire holds roughly 79,000 clones, with around four fifths as singletons. The input for sequencing was peripheral blood, taken on day 0 of AZD1222 vaccination. These receptors were obtained from an adult in good health.

This rearrangement joins TRBV6-2 or TRBV6-3 to TRBJ1-1, with a tentative D call TRBD1 (6 bases). V was clipped by 2 bases and J by 11 bases, with 15 bases between them. This CDR3 contains 13 residues. CDR1 is MNHEY, CDR2 SVGEGT, per germline. The DNA of the CDR3 is TGTGCCAGCAGTTACGTCAGGGGCGCATCGGCTTTCTTT. Amino acid sequence: CASSYVRGASAFF.

The chain carries TRBV9 and TRBJ2-1; 11 positions agree with TRBD2. The CDR3 extends over 15 amino acids. Germline lookup yields CDR1 SGDLS and CDR2 YYNGEE. The ends lost 3 bases at V and 8 bases at J; junction bases unmatched: 7. CDR3 in DNA: TGTGCCAGCAGCGCCACTAGCGGGAGTAAAGATGAGCAGTTCTTC. Its translation: CASSATSGSKDEQFF.

This clone was counted between two and nine times. The chain has TRBV27 and TRBJ2-7; tentative D call: TRBD1 (6 bases). The germline V and J ends were trimmed by 3 bases and 6 bases, with 15 bases remaining between them. The CDR3 extends over 14 amino acids. Germline assignment: CDR1 MNHEY and CDR2 SMNVEV (reference sequence). CDR3 in DNA: TGTGCCAGCAGTTTTGGCCGGGAAGGGGGCGAGCAGTACTTC. It translates to CASSFGREGGEQYF.

The CDR3 loop reads CASSPNPGHLGYGYTF. The CDR3 DNA reads as TGTGCCAGCTCACCAAATCCGGGCCACTTGGGGTATGGCTACACCTTC. The rearrangement uses TRBV18 and TRBJ1-2; D unresolved. The CDR3 is 16 residues long. Germline assignment: CDR1 KGHSH and CDR2 LQKENI. V lost 2 bases to trimming and J lost 5 bases, with 18 bases between them.

The chain couples TRBV10-2 to TRBJ2-7, with D hard to call. Germline-derived CDR1 and CDR2 are WSHSY and SAAADI. V lost 3 bases and J 2 bases, leaving 2 bases between the germline ends. This CDR3 has 11 amino acids. The CDR3 coding sequence is TGCGCCAGCAGTGACACCTACGAGCAGTACTTC. This translates into CASSDTYEQYF.

This chain links TRBV28 with TRBJ1-5; the match to TRBD1 covers 8 bases. The CDR3 has 18 amino acids. Germline lookup yields CDR1 MDHEN and CDR2 SYDVKM. V was clipped by 6 bases and J by 1 base; unmatched bases: 14. CDR3: CASSRTRGTGPSNQPQHF. The CDR3 DNA follows: TGTGCCAGCAGCCGCACGAGAGGGACAGGACCGAGCAATCAGCCCCAGCATTTT.

In this sample, this clone turned up once. The rearrangement joins TRBV11-2 to TRBJ1-2; D might be TRBD1 (5 bases). Germline assignment: CDR1 SGHAT and CDR2 FQNNGV. With 2 bases removed from V and 0 bases from J, the gap between germline ends came to 13 bases. The CDR3 totals 16 residues. CDR3 sequence: CASSLSPDTSNYGYTF. CDR3 sequence (DNA): TGTGCCAGCAGCTTATCCCCGGACACCTCTAACTATGGCTACACCTTC.

By frequency in the sample, this clone is medium-sized (0.01 to 0.1%). The chain employs TRBV2 and TRBJ1-5, with D hard to call. The CDR3 covers 15 residues. The germline V gene has CDR1 SNHLY and CDR2 FYNNEI. Trimming shortened V by 4 bases and J by 2 bases, and 12 bases separated the two germline ends. The CDR3 protein is CASSVEALGNQPQHF. DNA for the CDR3: TGTGCCAGCAGTGTAGAGGCTTTAGGCAATCAGCCCCAGCATTTT. The full variable domain, in which reference TRBV2 and TRBJ1-5 provide the parts outside the CDR3, is EPEVTQTPSHQVTQMGQEVILRCVPISNHLYFYWYRQILGQKVEFLVSFYNNEISEKSEIFDDQFSVERPDGSNFTLKIRSTKLEDSAMYFCASSVEALGNQPQHFGDGTRLSIL.

The chain recombines TRBV5-6 with TRBJ1-1; D possibly corresponds to TRBD1 (6 bases). CDR3 length: 16 residues. Germline CDR1 is SGHDT and CDR2 is YYEEEE. Trimming left V 2 bases short and J 2 bases short, with 16 bases between. CDR3 sequence: CASSFYDRQANTEAFF. The CDR3 nucleotides are TGTGCCAGCAGCTTCTACGACAGGCAGGCTAACACTGAAGCTTTCTTT.

A few counts support this clone. The chain has TRBV11-2 and TRBJ2-1; 14 bases map to TRBD2. The CDR3 spans 19 residues. Germline V gene sequence: CDR1 SGHAT, CDR2 FQNNGV. V dropped 0 bases and J dropped 6; count of bases not matched to a gene: 10. In DNA form, the CDR3 reads TGTGCCAGCAGCTTAGATTTAAAGGGACTAGCGGGAGTACGCAATGAGCAGTTCTTC. Its translation is CASSLDLKGLAGVRNEQFF.